This TCR beta chain was profiled in a study of blood T cell repertoires in COVID-19. V dropped 2 bases and J dropped 2 bases, with 12 bases sitting between them. The CDR3 is made up of 15 amino acids. Germline CDR1 reads SGHTA; CDR2 reads FQGNSA. This clone has more than one count but fewer than ten. Authors' data handling: It was from reference gene primer amplification that nucleated cell counts were estimated. Here immunoSEQ multiplex PCR was the method, and the copy in TCRdb shows in-frame clones only, minus some. V, J and clone size were drawn from that table, and D and trimming were deduced from the DNA. The table includes some 140,000 clones, 70% to 85% detected once.

Sequencing used peripheral blood. This sequence originates from a man aged 55 to 70 with acute or convalescent COVID-19. The gene calls are TRBV7-2 and TRBJ2-5, with D maybe TRBD1 (5 bases). For the CDR3, the DNA is TGTGCCAGCAGCTTACAGGCAGGGCCTCAAGAGACCCAGTACTTC. The encoded protein is CASSLQAGPQETQYF.